The 15 T cell receptor beta chains reported below all come from one sample, sequenced in a study of OX40 agonist ivuxolimab in advanced cancers. TCRdb's copy holds only in-frame clones and misses some; the assay was immunoSEQ multiplex PCR. The profile shows almost 65,000 clones, about 83% of them singletons. Sequenced here: CD4+ or CD8+ T cells sorted from blood, sampled in a trial of the OX40 agonist ivuxolimab. The source of these receptors is an adult with an advanced solid tumor such as melanoma, head and neck, liver or kidney cancer.

This sequence joins TRBV10-2 and TRBJ1-2, with TRBD1 matching 7 bases. V was clipped by 8 bases and J by 6 bases; unmatched bases: 6. Germline-derived CDR1 and CDR2 are WSHSY and SAAADI. The CDR3 loop spans 12 amino acids. CDR3 protein: CASSPGGDGYTF. The CDR3 DNA reads TGCGCCAGCTCGCCAGGGGGGGATGGCTACACCTTC.

The rearrangement uses TRBV6-4 and TRBJ2-3; 7 bases are a match to TRBD1. The V and J ends lost 6 bases and 4 bases, in that order; junction bases with no gene match: 7. This CDR3 has 14 amino acids. The germline gives CDR1 MRHNA, CDR2 SNTAGT. As DNA, the CDR3 is TGTGCCAGCAGCAAACAGGGGTCGGCAGATACGCAGTATTTT. Translating it yields CASSKQGSADTQYF.

This chain joins TRBV25-1 and TRBJ2-5; a weak D match, TRBD1 (5 bases). The germline gives CDR1 MGHDK, CDR2 SYGVNS. The CDR3 loop spans 14 amino acids. V dropped 1 base and J dropped 1 base, with 7 bases sitting between them. The CDR3 nucleotides read TGTGCCAGCAGTGAATGGGGCCGCCAAGAGACCCAGTACTTC. Protein: CASSEWGRQETQYF.

The chain is built from TRBV19 and TRBJ1-5; TRBD1 aligns across 8 bases. The trim removed 0 bases at V and 6 bases at J, leaving 10 bases unmatched. CDR3 length: 17 residues. Germline CDR1 is LNHDA and CDR2 is SQIVND (reference sequence). CDR3 loop: CASSIDRGQGGSQPQHF. DNA of the CDR3: TGTGCCAGTAGTATAGATCGCGGACAGGGAGGGAGTCAGCCCCAGCATTTT.

Comments on this clone: Other nucleotide sequences in the sample specify the same CDR3. The CDR3 DNA sequence: TGTGCCAGCAGGAGGCTAGCGGGGGGTAGCACAGATACGCAGTATTTT. Translating it yields CASRRLAGGSTDTQYF. The chain links TRBV2 to TRBJ2-3; 11 bases align to TRBD2. The germline gives CDR1 SNHLY, CDR2 FYNNEI. The ends lost 6 bases at V and 0 bases at J; junction bases unmatched: 5. There are 16 residues in the CDR3.

This chain joins TRBV5-6 and TRBJ1-2; no firm D call. CDR1 SGHDT and CDR2 YYEEEE come from the germline V gene. The CDR3 sequence is 15 residues long. V lost 1 base, J lost 4 bases, and 14 bases lay in between. The CDR3 bases are TGTGCCAGCAGCTTGCCCGGCAGGCTTACCTATGGCTACACCTTC. This codes for CASSLPGRLTYGYTF.

V is TRBV19 and J is TRBJ1-1; no reliable D call. Germline CDR1 and CDR2: LNHDA and SQIVND (reference sequence). This CDR3 is 14 amino acids long. V was pared by 1 base and J by 1 base, with 7 bases between. The CDR3 sequence is CASSIGRTNTEAFF. CDR3 sequence (DNA): TGTGCCAGTAGTATAGGACGGACGAACACTGAAGCTTTCTTT. Combining the CDR3 with reference TRBV19 and TRBJ1-1 gives the whole variable domain DGGITQSPKYLFRKEGQNVTLSCEQNLNHDAMYWYRQDPGQGLRLIYYSQIVNDFQKGDIAEGYSVSREKKESFPLTVTSAQKNPTAFYLCASSIGRTNTEAFFGQGTRLTVV.

The V call is TRBV5-4, the J call TRBJ2-7; 8 positions agree with TRBD2. This CDR3 has 14 residues. The junction had 6 bases not matched to a gene; V was cut back by 1 base and J by 6 bases. Germline CDR1 reads SGHNT; CDR2 reads YYREEE (reference sequence). The CDR3 region has the DNA TGTGCCAGCAGCTTGCTGTCCGCGGGAGGCGAGCAGTACTTC. Its translation is CASSLLSAGGEQYF.

The table lists this clone with a count of one. The chain carries TRBV6-1 and TRBJ1-5; D uncertain. Trimming took off 1 base at V and 6 bases at J, with 4 bases between the two ends. This CDR3 has 12 residues. Germline CDR1 reads MNHNS; CDR2 reads SASEGT. The CDR3 spells CASSEGGQPQHF. For the CDR3, the DNA is TGTGCCAGCAGTGAAGGTGGTCAGCCCCAGCATTTT.

The J gene is TRBJ2-1, the V gene TRBV6-5; D not resolved. Germline V CDR1 and CDR2: MNHEY, SVGAGI. Trimming took off 6 bases at V and 2 bases at J, with 14 bases between the two ends. The CDR3 runs 15 residues. The DNA for the CDR3 is TGTGCCAGCAGCGAGACCGCTAGTCCCTACAATGAGCAGTTCTTC. Residues: CASSETASPYNEQFF.

This clone is categorized as medium-sized. The chain joins TRBV4-1 to TRBJ1-2, with TRBD1 matching over 9 bases. The CDR3 contains 14 residues. V shed 3 bases and J 7 bases; nucleotides not matched to a gene: 6. The germline V gene has CDR1 MGHRA and CDR2 YSYEKL. The CDR3 DNA is TGCGCCAGCAGCCAGGGGACAGGGATCTCTGGCTACACCTTC. It codes for CASSQGTGISGYTF.

This clone appeared once. In nucleotides, the CDR3 is TGTGCCAGCAGCCGGGACACCTCTTCTGGGGCCAACGTCCTGACTTTC. Amino acid sequence: CASSRDTSSGANVLTF. The chain employs TRBV7-2 and TRBJ2-6; D possibly corresponds to TRBD1 (6 bases). V lost 5 bases and J 1 base, leaving 12 bases between the germline ends. Germline V gene lookup returns CDR1 SGHTA and CDR2 FQGNSA. CDR3 size: 16 residues.

The DNA of the CDR3 is TGTGCCAGCAAAACAGGGTCAGTATACAATGAGCAGTTCTTC. Protein sequence: CASKTGSVYNEQFF. The rearrangement joins TRBV5-8 to TRBJ2-1; perhaps TRBD1 as D (6 bases). The V gene's germline CDR1 is SGHTS and CDR2 YDEGEE. The CDR3 spans 14 residues. Trimming removed 6 bases at V and 4 bases at J, with 14 bases between.

The rearrangement links TRBV6-4 to TRBJ1-3; tentative D call: TRBD1 (5 bases). The CDR3 has 15 residues. Per germline, CDR1 MRHNA and CDR2 SNTAGT. Trimming removed 5 bases from V and 0 bases from J, with 11 bases in between. The CDR3 spells CASSRAGVSGNTIYF. CDR3 in DNA: TGTGCCAGCAGTCGGGCGGGGGTCTCTGGAAACACCATATATTTT.

V gene TRBV7-6 combines with J gene TRBJ1-3; D is unclear. V dropped 1 base and J dropped 0 bases, with 7 bases sitting between them. From germline, CDR1 is SGHVS and CDR2 FNYEAQ. This CDR3 has 15 amino acids. The CDR3 here is CASSLGPNSGNTIYF. As DNA, the CDR3 is TGTGCCAGCAGCTTAGGTCCCAACTCTGGAAACACCATATATTTT.